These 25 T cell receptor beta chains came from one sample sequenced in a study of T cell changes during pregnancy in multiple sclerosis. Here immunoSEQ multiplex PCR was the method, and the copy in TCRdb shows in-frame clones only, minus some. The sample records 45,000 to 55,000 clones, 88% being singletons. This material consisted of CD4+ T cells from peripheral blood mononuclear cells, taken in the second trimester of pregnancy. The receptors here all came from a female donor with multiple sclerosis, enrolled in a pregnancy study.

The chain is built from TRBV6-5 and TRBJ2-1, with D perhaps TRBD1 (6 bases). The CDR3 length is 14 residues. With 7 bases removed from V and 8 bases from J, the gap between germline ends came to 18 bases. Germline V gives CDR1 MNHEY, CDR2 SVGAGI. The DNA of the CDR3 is TGTGCCAGCAAATTGGGGGCGGAAAGCTATGAGCAGTTCTTC. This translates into CASKLGAESYEQFF.

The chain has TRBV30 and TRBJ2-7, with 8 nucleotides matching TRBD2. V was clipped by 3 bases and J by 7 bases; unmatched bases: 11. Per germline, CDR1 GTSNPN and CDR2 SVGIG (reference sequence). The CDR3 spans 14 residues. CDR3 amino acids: CAWRGTGGPGEQYF. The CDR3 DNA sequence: TGTGCCTGGAGGGGGACGGGAGGGCCGGGGGAGCAGTACTTC.

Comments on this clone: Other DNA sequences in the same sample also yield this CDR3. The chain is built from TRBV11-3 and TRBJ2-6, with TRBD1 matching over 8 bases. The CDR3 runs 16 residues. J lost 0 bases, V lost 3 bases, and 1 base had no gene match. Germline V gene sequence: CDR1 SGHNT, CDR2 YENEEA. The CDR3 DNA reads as TGTGCCAGCAGCTTGGGGACAGGCTCTGGGGCCAACGTCCTGACTTTC. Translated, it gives CASSLGTGSGANVLTF.

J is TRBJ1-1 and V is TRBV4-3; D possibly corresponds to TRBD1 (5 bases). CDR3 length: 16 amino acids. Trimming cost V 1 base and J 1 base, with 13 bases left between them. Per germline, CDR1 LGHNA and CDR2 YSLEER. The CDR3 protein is CASSQGPGGGNTEAFF. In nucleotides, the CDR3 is TGCGCCAGCAGCCAAGGCCCCGGGGGGGGGAACACTGAAGCTTTCTTT.

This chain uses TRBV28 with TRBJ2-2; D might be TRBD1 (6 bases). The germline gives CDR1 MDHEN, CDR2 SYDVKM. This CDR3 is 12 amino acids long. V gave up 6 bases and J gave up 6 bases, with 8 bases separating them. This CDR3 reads CASREGAGELFF. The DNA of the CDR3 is TGTGCCAGCAGAGAGGGGGCCGGGGAGCTGTTTTTT.

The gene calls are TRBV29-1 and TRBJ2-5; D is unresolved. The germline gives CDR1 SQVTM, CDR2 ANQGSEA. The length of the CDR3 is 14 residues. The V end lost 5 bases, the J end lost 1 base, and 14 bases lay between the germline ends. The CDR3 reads CSVHNSLGQETQYF. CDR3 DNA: TGCAGCGTTCATAACAGCCTCGGCCAAGAGACCCAGTACTTC.

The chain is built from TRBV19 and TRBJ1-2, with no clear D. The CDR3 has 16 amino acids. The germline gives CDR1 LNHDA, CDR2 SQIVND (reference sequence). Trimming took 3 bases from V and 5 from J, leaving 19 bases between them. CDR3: CASSILDGSLEYGYTF. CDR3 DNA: TGTGCCAGTAGTATCCTGGACGGGAGCCTTGAATATGGCTACACCTTC.

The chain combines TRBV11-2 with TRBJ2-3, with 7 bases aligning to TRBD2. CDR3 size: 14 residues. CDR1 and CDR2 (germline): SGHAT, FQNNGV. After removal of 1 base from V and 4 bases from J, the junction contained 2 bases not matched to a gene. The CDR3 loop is CASSLGGSADTQYF. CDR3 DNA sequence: TGTGCCAGCAGCTTAGGCGGGAGTGCAGATACGCAGTATTTT. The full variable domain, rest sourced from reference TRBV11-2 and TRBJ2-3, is EAGVAQSPRYKIIEKRQSVAFWCNPISGHATLYWYQQILGQGPKLLIQFQNNGVVDDSQLPKDRFSAERLKGVDSTLKIQPAKLEDSAVYLCASSLGGSADTQYFGPGTRLTVL.

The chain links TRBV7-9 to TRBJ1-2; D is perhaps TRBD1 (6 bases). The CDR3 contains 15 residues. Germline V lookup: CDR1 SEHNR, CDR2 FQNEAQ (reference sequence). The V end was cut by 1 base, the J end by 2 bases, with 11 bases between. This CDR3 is CASSLVNRENYGYTF. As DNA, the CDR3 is TGTGCCAGCAGCTTAGTAAACAGGGAAAACTATGGCTACACCTTC.

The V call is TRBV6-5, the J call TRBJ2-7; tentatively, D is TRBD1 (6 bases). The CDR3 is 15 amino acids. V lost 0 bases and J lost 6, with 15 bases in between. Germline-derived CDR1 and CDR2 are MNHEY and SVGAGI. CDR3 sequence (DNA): TGTGCCAGCAGTTACTCGGGCAGGGGATCGGTCGAGCAGTACTTC. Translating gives CASSYSGRGSVEQYF.

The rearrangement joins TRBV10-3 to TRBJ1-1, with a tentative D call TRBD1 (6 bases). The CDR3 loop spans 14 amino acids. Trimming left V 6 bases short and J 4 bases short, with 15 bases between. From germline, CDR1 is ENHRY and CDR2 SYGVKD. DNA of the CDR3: TGTGCCATCAGAGCGCAGGGAGGGGGCACTGAAGCTTTCTTT. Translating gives CAIRAQGGGTEAFF.

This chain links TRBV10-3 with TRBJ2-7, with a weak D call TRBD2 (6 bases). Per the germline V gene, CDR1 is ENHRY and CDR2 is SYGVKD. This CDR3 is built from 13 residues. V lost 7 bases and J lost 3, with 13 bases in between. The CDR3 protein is CAINGGKSYEQYF. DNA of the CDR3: TGTGCCATCAATGGGGGGAAAAGCTACGAGCAGTACTTC.

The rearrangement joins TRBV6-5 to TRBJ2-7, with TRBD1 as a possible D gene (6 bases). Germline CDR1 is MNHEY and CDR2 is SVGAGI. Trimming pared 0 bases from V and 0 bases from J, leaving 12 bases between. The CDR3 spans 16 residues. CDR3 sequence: CASSYSRADSSYEQYF. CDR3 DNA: TGTGCCAGCAGTTACTCTAGAGCGGACAGCTCCTACGAGCAGTACTTC.

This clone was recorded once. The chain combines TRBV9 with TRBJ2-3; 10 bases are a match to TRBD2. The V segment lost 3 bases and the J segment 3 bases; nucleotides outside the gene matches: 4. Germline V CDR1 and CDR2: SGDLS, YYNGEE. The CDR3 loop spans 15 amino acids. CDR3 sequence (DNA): TGTGCCAGCAGCGCCGGACTAGCGGCTACAGATACGCAGTATTTT. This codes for CASSAGLAATDTQYF. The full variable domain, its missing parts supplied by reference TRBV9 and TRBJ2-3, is DSGVTQTPKHLITATGQRVTLRCSPRSGDLSVYWYQQSLDQGLQFLIQYYNGEERAKGNILERFSAQQFPDLHSELNLSSLELGDSALYFCASSAGLAATDTQYFGPGTRLTVL.

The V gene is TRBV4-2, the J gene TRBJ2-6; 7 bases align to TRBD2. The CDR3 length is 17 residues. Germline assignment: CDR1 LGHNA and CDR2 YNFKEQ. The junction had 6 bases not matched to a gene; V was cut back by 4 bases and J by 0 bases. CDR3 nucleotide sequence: TGTGCCAGCAGCCCTAGCGGTACCTCCTCTGGGGCCAACGTCCTGACTTTC. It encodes CASSPSGTSSGANVLTF.

The CDR3 coding sequence is TGTGCCAGCTCGACACAGGTTAAAGAGACCCAGTACTTC. Protein: CASSTQVKETQYF. The rearrangement links TRBV28 to TRBJ2-5; D may be TRBD1 (5 bases). Germline values: CDR1 MDHEN, CDR2 SYDVKM. CDR3 size: 13 residues. Trimming removed 8 bases at V and 3 bases at J, with 13 bases between.

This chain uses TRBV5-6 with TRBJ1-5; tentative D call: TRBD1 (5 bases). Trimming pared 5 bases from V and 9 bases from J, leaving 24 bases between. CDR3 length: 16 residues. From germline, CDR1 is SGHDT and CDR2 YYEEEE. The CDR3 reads CASRPDPGPGGWPQHF. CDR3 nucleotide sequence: TGTGCCAGCAGACCCGATCCGGGACCCGGGGGGTGGCCCCAGCATTTT.

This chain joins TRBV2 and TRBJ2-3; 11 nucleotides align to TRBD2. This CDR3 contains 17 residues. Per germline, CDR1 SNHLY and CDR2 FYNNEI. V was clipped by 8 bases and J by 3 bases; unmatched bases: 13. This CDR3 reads CASGAGGPSGRTDTQYF. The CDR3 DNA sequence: TGTGCCAGCGGAGCCGGGGGTCCTAGCGGGAGGACAGATACGCAGTATTTT. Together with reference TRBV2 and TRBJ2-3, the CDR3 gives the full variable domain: EPEVTQTPSHQVTQMGQEVILRCVPISNHLYFYWYRQILGQKVEFLVSFYNNEISEKSEIFDDQFSVERPDGSNFTLKIRSTKLEDSAMYFCASGAGGPSGRTDTQYFGPGTRLTVL.

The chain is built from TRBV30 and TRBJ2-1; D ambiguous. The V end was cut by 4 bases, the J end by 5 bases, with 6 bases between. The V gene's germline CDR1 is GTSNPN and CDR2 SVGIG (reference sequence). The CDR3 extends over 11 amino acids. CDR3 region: CAWTRHNEQFF. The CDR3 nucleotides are TGTGCCTGGACCAGGCACAATGAGCAGTTCTTC.

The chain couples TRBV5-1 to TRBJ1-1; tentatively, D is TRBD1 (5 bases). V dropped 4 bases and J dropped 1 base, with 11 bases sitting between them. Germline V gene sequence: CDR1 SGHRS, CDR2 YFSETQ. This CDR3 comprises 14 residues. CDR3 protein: CASSKGDRNTEAFF. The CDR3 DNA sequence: TGCGCCAGCAGCAAGGGTGACAGGAACACTGAAGCTTTCTTT.

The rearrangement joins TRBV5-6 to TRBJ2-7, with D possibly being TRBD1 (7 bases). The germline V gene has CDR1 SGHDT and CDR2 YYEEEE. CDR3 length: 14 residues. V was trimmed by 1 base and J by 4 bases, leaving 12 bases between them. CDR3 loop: CASSLPGGNYEQYF. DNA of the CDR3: TGTGCCAGCAGCTTGCCAGGGGGGAATTACGAGCAGTACTTC.

CDR3 sequence reads: CASSLEWGGSYEQYF. The CDR3 DNA is TGTGCCAGCAGCTTAGAATGGGGGGGCTCCTACGAGCAGTACTTC. J is TRBJ2-7 and V is TRBV7-2; TRBD2 agrees at 7 bases. CDR3 length: 15 amino acids. Trimming took 1 base from V and 0 from J; bases not matched to a gene: 3. CDR1 is SGHTA, CDR2 FQGNSA, per germline.

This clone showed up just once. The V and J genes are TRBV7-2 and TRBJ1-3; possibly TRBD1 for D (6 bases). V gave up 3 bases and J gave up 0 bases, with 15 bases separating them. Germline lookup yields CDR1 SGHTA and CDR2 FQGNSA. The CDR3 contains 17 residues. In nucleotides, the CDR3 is TGTGCCAGCAGCTTGGGCCCTGGGGGCGTCTCTGGAAACACCATATATTTT. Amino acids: CASSLGPGGVSGNTIYF.

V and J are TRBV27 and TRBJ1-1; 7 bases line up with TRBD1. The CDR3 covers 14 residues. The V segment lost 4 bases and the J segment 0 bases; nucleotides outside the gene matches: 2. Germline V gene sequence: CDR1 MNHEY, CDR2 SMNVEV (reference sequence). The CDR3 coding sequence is TGTGCCAGCAGTTCGACAGGGTTGAACACTGAAGCTTTCTTT. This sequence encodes CASSSTGLNTEAFF.

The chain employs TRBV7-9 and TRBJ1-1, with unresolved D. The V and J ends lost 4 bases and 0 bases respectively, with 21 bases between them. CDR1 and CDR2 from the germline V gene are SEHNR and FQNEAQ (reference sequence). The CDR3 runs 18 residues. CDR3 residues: CASSSANSFRNMNTEAFF. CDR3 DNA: TGTGCCAGCAGCTCAGCCAACTCCTTCAGGAATATGAACACTGAAGCTTTCTTT.